These 29 T cell receptor beta chains were sequenced from one sample in a study of T cell responses to AZD1222 COVID-19 vaccine. TCRdb's table, derived via immunoSEQ multiplex PCR, lists solely in-frame clones and lacks some. The sample consists of approximately 150,000 clones, around nine tenths of them appearing once. This specimen consisted of peripheral blood, obtained 28 days after the second AZD1222 dose. These receptors all come from an adult who received the AZD1222 COVID-19 vaccine.

In regard to this clone: Within the sample, other DNA sequences also encode this same CDR3. The V and J genes are TRBV12-5 and TRBJ1-5; D is uncertain. The CDR3 is 11 residues long. Germline CDR1 and CDR2: LGHNT and FRNRAP. V lost 3 bases to trimming and J lost 3 bases, with 0 bases between them. The CDR3 DNA reads TGTGCTAGTGGTTTCAATCAGCCCCAGCATTTT. Translating gives CASGFNQPQHF.

The chain links TRBV2 to TRBJ2-1; D gene uncertain. V was trimmed by 3 bases and J by 8 bases, leaving 11 bases between them. The germline gives CDR1 SNHLY, CDR2 FYNNEI. The CDR3 sequence is 13 residues long. The CDR3, as DNA: TGTGCCAGCAGTGAGGTGGCAGGATATGAGCAGTTCTTC. This codes for CASSEVAGYEQFF.

The V call is TRBV5-4, the J call TRBJ1-4; TRBD1 aligns across 11 bases. The CDR3 length is 15 residues. V shed 3 bases, J shed 8 bases, and the junction held 6 bases outside the gene matches. Germline V CDR1 and CDR2: SGHNT, YYREEE (reference sequence). The CDR3 DNA follows: TGTGCCAGCAGCTCCCTGGACAGGGGGCGAGAAAAACTGTTTTTT. Translation gives CASSSLDRGREKLFF.

The chain couples TRBV6-6 to TRBJ1-4; D is uncertain. V shed 7 bases and J shed 5 bases, with 14 bases lying between them. The CDR3 sequence is 14 residues long. CDR1 is MNHNY, CDR2 SVGAGI, per germline (reference sequence). The CDR3 bases are TGTGCCAGCAACGACTGGCAAGGAAATGAAAAACTGTTTTTT. Its translation is CASNDWQGNEKLFF.

In this sample, this clone turned up a few times. The chain is built from TRBV4-1 and TRBJ2-7, with 7 nucleotides matching TRBD1. V shed 0 bases and J 3 bases; nucleotides not matched to a gene: 8. The CDR3 consists of 16 residues. CDR1 MGHRA and CDR2 YSYEKL come from the germline V gene. The CDR3, as DNA: TGCGCCAGCAGCCAAGATCTAACACAGGGGTTCTACGAGCAGTACTTC. This sequence encodes CASSQDLTQGFYEQYF.

This clone was seen just once. The rearrangement uses TRBV30 and TRBJ1-4; D might be TRBD1 (6 bases). Germline lookup yields CDR1 GTSNPN and CDR2 SVGIG (reference sequence). Deletions cut 4 bases from V and 4 bases from J, with 13 bases between. The CDR3 contains 14 residues. CDR3 in DNA: TGTGCCTGGAACACAGGGTTCGGTAATGAAAAACTGTTTTTT. Its protein product is CAWNTGFGNEKLFF. The whole variable domain, remainder taken from reference TRBV30 and TRBJ1-4, is SQTIHQWPATLVQPVGSPLSLECTVEGTSNPNLYWYRQAAGRGLQLLFYSVGIGQISSEVPQNLSASRPQDRQFILSSKKLLLSDSGFYLCAWNTGFGNEKLFFGSGTQLSVL.

The chain links TRBV3-1 (or the pseudogene TRBV3-2) to TRBJ1-5, with a tentative D call TRBD1 (5 bases). Trimming took off 1 base at V and 5 bases at J, with 9 bases between the two ends. Germline V CDR1 and CDR2: LGHDT, YNNKEL (reference sequence). The CDR3 contains 14 residues. The CDR3 is CASSQGGVDQPQHF. The CDR3, as DNA: TGTGCCAGCAGCCAAGGGGGCGTTGATCAGCCCCAGCATTTT.

The chain carries TRBV10-3 and TRBJ2-1; 9 bases line up with TRBD2. J lost 6 bases, V lost 4 bases, and 4 bases had no gene match. Germline-derived CDR1 and CDR2 are ENHRY and SYGVKD. CDR3 length: 14 amino acids. The CDR3, as DNA: TGTGCCATCAGTGTAGCGGGAGTTGGCAATGAGCAGTTCTTC. It yields the protein CAISVAGVGNEQFF.

V usage is TRBV12-5 and J usage is TRBJ2-5; TRBD1 aligns across 9 bases. This CDR3 region has 15 residues. The ends lost 4 bases at V and 2 bases at J; junction bases unmatched: 5. CDR1 and CDR2 from the germline V gene are LGHNT and FRNRAP. The CDR3 DNA sequence: TGTGCTAGTGGTTCCGGACAGGGGCCTCAAGAGACCCAGTACTTC. Amino acid sequence: CASGSGQGPQETQYF.

CDR3 amino acids: CASSHPGLARLETQYF. The CDR3 region has the DNA TGCGCCAGCAGCCACCCGGGACTAGCGCGTTTAGAGACCCAGTACTTC. The rearrangement joins TRBV4-1 to TRBJ2-5; 10 bases match TRBD2. The CDR3 totals 16 residues. Germline V gene lookup returns CDR1 MGHRA and CDR2 YSYEKL. Trimming at V came to 3 bases and at J to 4 bases, leaving 8 bases not matched to a gene.

The table lists this clone with a count of one. The gene calls are TRBV5-5 and TRBJ1-3, with a tentative D call TRBD1 (5 bases). The CDR3 spans 13 residues. The V end was cut by 3 bases, the J end by 5 bases, with 9 bases between. The germline V gene has CDR1 SGHKS and CDR2 YYEKEE (reference sequence). The CDR3 sequence: CASSSSDRNTIYF. The CDR3 DNA sequence: TGTGCCAGCAGCTCTTCGGACAGAAACACCATATATTTT.

This sequence joins TRBV14 and TRBJ2-3, with 8 bases aligning to TRBD1. The CDR3 consists of 15 residues. The V segment lost 2 bases and the J segment 6 bases; nucleotides outside the gene matches: 7. Germline loops: CDR1 SGHDN, CDR2 FVKESK. The CDR3 DNA reads TGTGCCAGCAGCCAACAGGGGGCGTTTGGGGATACGCAGTATTTT. Translating it yields CASSQQGAFGDTQYF.

On this clone: Germline and junction disagree at one end, which may indicate a read error. V and J are TRBV18 and TRBJ1-5, with D possibly TRBD1 on 6 matching bases. The CDR3 totals 15 residues. Germline V CDR1 and CDR2: KGHSH, LQKENI. DNA of the CDR3: TGTGCCAGCACACCTCTCCCACAGGGAAATCAGCCCCAGCATTTT. Translation gives CASTPLPQGNQPQHF.

This clone was picked up one time. This sample includes further DNA sequences coding for the same CDR3. J is TRBJ1-1 and V is TRBV5-1; no clear D gene. Trimming left V 2 bases short and J 1 base short, with 6 bases between. Germline V gene lookup returns CDR1 SGHRS and CDR2 YFSETQ. CDR3 size: 13 residues. The CDR3 nucleotides read TGCGCCAGCAGCTTAGAGGGGAACACTGAAGCTTTCTTT. This gives the protein CASSLEGNTEAFF.

The genes are TRBV9 and TRBJ1-5; D may be TRBD1 (5 bases). Germline CDR1 SGDLS, CDR2 YYNGEE. The V gene lost 4 bases and the J gene lost 5 bases, with 13 bases spanning the gap. CDR3 length: 14 amino acids. Here the CDR3 DNA reads TGTGCCAGCAGCCGATGGGGGGGAGATCAGCCCCAGCATTTT. It translates to CASSRWGGDQPQHF.

This sequence joins TRBV19 and TRBJ1-1; D is ambiguous. The V end lost 1 base, the J end lost 5 bases, and 11 bases lay between the germline ends. The CDR3 has 14 residues. The germline V gene has CDR1 LNHDA and CDR2 SQIVND (reference sequence). The chain's CDR3 is CASSIGGSGTEAFF. The CDR3 DNA sequence: TGTGCCAGTAGTATAGGGGGTAGCGGAACTGAAGCTTTCTTT.

The chain employs TRBV7-8 and TRBJ1-2, with D possibly TRBD1 on 5 matching bases. V was pared by 5 bases and J by 2 bases, with 18 bases between. Germline V gene lookup returns CDR1 SGHVS and CDR2 FQNEAQ. The CDR3 loop spans 16 amino acids. In DNA, the CDR3 is TGTGCCAGCAGCCCCGGCCGGACACTAGGCAACTATGGCTACACCTTC. It encodes CASSPGRTLGNYGYTF.

J is TRBJ2-7 and V is TRBV24-1, with 9 bases identical to TRBD1. This CDR3 comprises 13 residues. Germline V gives CDR1 KGHDR, CDR2 SFDVKD. V lost 9 bases, J lost 2 bases, and 4 bases stayed unmatched. The CDR3 loop reads CATPGDRAYEQYF. The CDR3 nucleotides are TGTGCCACCCCTGGGGACAGGGCCTACGAGCAGTACTTC.

The sample holds a few counts of this clone. The CDR3 loop is CASSFRGFNTGELFF. The CDR3, as DNA: TGTGCCAGCAGTTTCAGGGGGTTTAACACCGGGGAGCTGTTTTTT. The chain combines TRBV27 with TRBJ2-2, with TRBD1 matching 7 bases. Germline assignment: CDR1 MNHEY and CDR2 SMNVEV (reference sequence). This CDR3 is built from 15 residues. J gave up 2 bases and V 3 bases, and 3 bases lay outside the gene matches.

The chain joins TRBV2 to TRBJ2-7, with 7 bases aligning to TRBD2. Per the germline V gene, CDR1 is SNHLY and CDR2 is FYNNEI. The CDR3 consists of 13 residues. Trimming removed 8 bases from V and 5 bases from J; junction bases left unmatched: 9. Here the CDR3 reads CASLDGRVDEQYF. For the CDR3, the DNA is TGTGCCAGCCTCGATGGGAGGGTAGACGAGCAGTACTTC.

This chain uses TRBV15 with TRBJ2-7; D might be TRBD1 (5 bases). The length of the CDR3 is 17 residues. Trimming stripped 0 bases from V and 0 bases from J, with 15 bases between. Looked up from germline, CDR1 is LNHNV and CDR2 is YYDKDF (reference sequence). CDR3 in DNA: TGTGCCACCAGCAGAGATCTGGGGCAACTCCTCTCCTACGAGCAGTACTTC. Residues: CATSRDLGQLLSYEQYF.

The chain carries TRBV4-1 and TRBJ2-3, with D perhaps matching TRBD1 or TRBD2 (5 bases each). CDR3 size: 17 residues. Trimming removed 4 bases from V and 2 bases from J, with 19 bases in between. Germline V gene data show CDR1 as MGHRA and CDR2 as YSYEKL. The CDR3 loop reads CASSLEWGVGDTDTQYF. CDR3 nucleotides: TGCGCCAGCAGCCTCGAGTGGGGCGTGGGAGACACAGATACGCAGTATTTT.

The chain joins TRBV30 to TRBJ2-7; a possible D gene is TRBD1 (6 bases). Germline V gene sequence: CDR1 GTSNPN, CDR2 SVGIG (reference sequence). Trimming removed 2 bases from V and 7 bases from J, with 15 bases in between. This CDR3 region has 13 residues. CDR3 in DNA: TGTGCCTGGAGTAAACAGGGTATTGGGGAGCAGTACTTC. Encoded protein: CAWSKQGIGEQYF. Combining the CDR3 with reference TRBV30 and TRBJ2-7 gives the whole variable domain SQTIHQWPATLVQPVGSPLSLECTVEGTSNPNLYWYRQAAGRGLQLLFYSVGIGQISSEVPQNLSASRPQDRQFILSSKKLLLSDSGFYLCAWSKQGIGEQYFGPGTRLTVT.

The chain has TRBV5-6 and TRBJ1-3, with D possibly being TRBD1 (6 bases). Germline values: CDR1 SGHDT, CDR2 YYEEEE. The CDR3 covers 15 residues. V dropped 4 bases and J dropped 2 bases, with 13 bases sitting between them. Written as DNA, the CDR3 is TGTGCCAGCAGCCAACCAGGGGCTCCTGGAAACACCATATATTTT. It is translated as CASSQPGAPGNTIYF.

The chain couples TRBV7-9 to TRBJ1-2, with D maybe TRBD1 (6 bases). This CDR3 region has 14 residues. CDR1 is SEHNR, CDR2 FQNEAQ, per germline (reference sequence). Deletions cut 1 base from V and 4 bases from J, with 10 bases between. The CDR3 DNA follows: TGTGCCAGCAGCTTAGATACAGGGAGCTATGGCTACACCTTC. Translated, it gives CASSLDTGSYGYTF.

This chain joins TRBV19 and TRBJ2-2; D is ambiguous. The length of the CDR3 is 14 residues. Germline CDR1 is LNHDA and CDR2 is SQIVND (reference sequence). The V and J ends lost 7 bases and 1 base respectively, with 10 bases between them. CDR3 protein: CASKLVWNTGELFF. The CDR3 bases are TGTGCCAGTAAGTTGGTTTGGAACACCGGGGAGCTGTTTTTT.

The chain links TRBV19 to TRBJ2-1; D is unclear. Germline CDR1 and CDR2: LNHDA and SQIVND (reference sequence). Deletions cut 3 bases from V and 7 bases from J, with 10 bases between. The length of the CDR3 is 13 residues. CDR3 nucleotides: TGTGCCAGTAGTATCACGAGTCTTAATGAGCAGTTCTTC. Translation: CASSITSLNEQFF.

The chain uses TRBV14 and TRBJ2-1; TRBD1 matches at 10 bases. Germline values: CDR1 SGHDN, CDR2 FVKESK. V dropped 5 bases and J dropped 8; count of bases not matched to a gene: 12. The CDR3 length is 16 residues. The CDR3 coding sequence is TGTGCCAGCAGCGCCACCCGGGACAGGGGCGGTTATGAGCAGTTCTTC. Amino acid sequence: CASSATRDRGGYEQFF.

The rearrangement links TRBV7-8 to TRBJ1-4; D might be TRBD1 (5 bases). Germline V gene lookup returns CDR1 SGHVS and CDR2 FQNEAQ. V was cut by 5 bases and J by 6 bases, with 13 bases left in between. CDR3 length equals 14 residues. The CDR3 DNA reads as TGTGCCAGCAGCCCCGGGCGGGGGGATGAAAAACTGTTTTTT. It codes for CASSPGRGDEKLFF.